This TCR beta chain originates from a study of cytomegalovirus exposure and HLA in healthy donors. Here immunoSEQ multiplex PCR was the method, and the copy in TCRdb shows in-frame clones only, minus some. The table lists 200,000 to 300,000 clones, 90% of them singletons, with approximately 3.1% in the top ten. CDR1 is SEHNR, CDR2 FQNEAQ, per germline (reference sequence). The V end lost 7 bases, the J end lost 2 bases, and 16 bases lay between the germline ends. The CDR3 length is 15 residues. V and J are TRBV7-9 and TRBJ2-3, with a possible D match to TRBD1 (6 bases). The receptor's source is a woman aged 25 to 39 in good health and CMV-seronegative. Sequenced input: PBMCs. The CDR3 DNA reads TGTGCCAGCATGACCGAAGGGGACAACACAGATACGCAGTATTTT. Protein product: CASMTEGDNTDTQYF.